This record covers a single T cell receptor beta chain. Its antigen is unknown. This record belongs to a study of OX40 agonist ivuxolimab in advanced cancers. Study-wide context: Patients were dosed with the agonistic anti-OX40 (CD134) antibody ivuxolimab.

The study, taken as a whole, reports: The expanded peripheral T cells' antigen specificity was not determined.

CDR1 SEHNR and CDR2 FQNEAQ come from the germline V gene (reference sequence). The CDR3 length is 17 residues. V lost 1 base and J 0 bases, leaving 16 bases between the germline ends. Some clones are missing from TCRdb's copy, which holds only in-frame ones; the method was immunoSEQ multiplex PCR. The sample has more than 60,000 clones, about 88% seen once. The chain combines TRBV7-9 with TRBJ2-7, with D possibly called TRBD1 or TRBD2 (6 bases each). This TCR was sampled from an adult with an advanced solid tumor such as melanoma, head and neck, liver or kidney cancer. The starting material was CD4+ or CD8+ T cells sorted from blood, obtained in a trial of the OX40 agonist ivuxolimab. The CDR3 region has the DNA TGTGCCAGCAGCTTAGGAGGAGGGGGGCGTTTCTCCTACGAGCAGTACTTC. Its protein is CASSLGGGGRFSYEQYF.